This T cell receptor (beta chain) was recovered during a study of graft-versus-host responses after intestinal transplantation. Across the study: Multivisceral, liver-intestinal, or isolated intestinal grafts were transplanted into recipients. The study's findings and limits: Graft-versus-host to host-versus-graft clonal ratios in allografts were high in patients with graft-donor T cell macrochimerism. Some GvH clones were seen earlier in gut or blood, suggesting intestinal origin.

CDR1 SEHNR and CDR2 FQNEAQ come from the germline V gene (reference sequence). The CDR3 is 17 amino acids. This clone was picked up a small number of times. Its antigen remains unknown. Here immunoSEQ multiplex PCR was the method, and the copy in TCRdb shows in-frame clones only, minus some. Of about 100,000 clones in the sample, about 93% were seen once. This sequence originates from a human patient who received an intestinal transplant, so some T cells may come from the graft donor. The sequencing used PBMCs, collected around 450 days after intestinal transplant. The V call is TRBV7-9, the J call TRBJ2-5; 7 nucleotides line up with TRBD1. The assigned J gene may be wrong: the sequence end matches TRBJ2-7 better. The CDR3 DNA reads as TGTGCCAGCAGCTTAAGTTCGCCGCGACAGGGCGGGTACGAGCAGTACTTC. It codes for CASSLSSPRQGGYEQYF.